Listed below are T cell receptor beta chains from one sample, sequenced in a study of blood T cell repertoires in COVID-19. The protocol was immunoSEQ multiplex PCR, while the TCRdb copy is restricted to in-frame clones and leaves out a portion. Of 150,000 to 200,000 clones listed, around 80% are singletons. The sample comprised peripheral blood. The receptor source for this set is a woman between 65 and 79 years old with COVID-19, enrolled during active disease. The conserved cysteine and the conserved F or W are not part of the CDR3 here. A D gene is named only where the DNA matches it firmly. Some rows have no size entry. The others give once, few or many, or a class for an expanded clone.

clone size: NA; V gene: TRBV6-5; J gene: TRBJ1-1; D gene: NA; CDR3 protein: ASGRGLNTEAF
clone size: NA; V gene: TRBV18; J gene: TRBJ2-3; D gene: NA; CDR3 protein: ASSPQSGPTETQY
clone size: once; V gene: TRBV28; J gene: TRBJ2-7; D gene: TRBD2; CDR3 protein: ASSFRTGWEGYEQY
clone size: NA; V gene: TRBV30; J gene: TRBJ1-1; D gene: NA; CDR3 protein: AWSVQEGNFL
clone size: NA; V gene: TRBV30; J gene: TRBJ1-2; D gene: TRBD1; CDR3 protein: AWISSIGGDGYT
clone size: NA; V gene: TRBV2; J gene: TRBJ1-1; D gene: NA; CDR3 protein: ASNYILSGTNTEAF
clone size: NA; V gene: TRBV9; J gene: TRBJ2-1; D gene: NA; CDR3 protein: ASSVYLGGGIQF
clone size: NA; V gene: TRBV28; J gene: TRBJ1-5; D gene: TRBD1; CDR3 protein: ASSARGRPHQPQH
clone size: NA; V gene: TRBV7-9; J gene: TRBJ2-7; D gene: TRBD1; CDR3 protein: AIVQGAGKNEQY
clone size: few; V gene: TRBV2; J gene: TRBJ1-2; D gene: TRBD1; CDR3 protein: ASTGTGSAYGYT
clone size: NA; V gene: TRBV28; J gene: TRBJ1-4; D gene: NA; CDR3 protein: ASSWLNEKLF
clone size: NA; V gene: TRBV28; J gene: TRBJ2-1; D gene: TRBD2; CDR3 protein: ASSFSGRGRNEQF
clone size: NA; V gene: TRBV27; J gene: TRBJ1-5; D gene: NA; CDR3 protein: ASSSRGPGSNQPQH
clone size: few; V gene: TRBV27; J gene: TRBJ2-3; D gene: NA; CDR3 protein: ASSLLVPYTQY
clone size: NA; V gene: TRBV5-1; J gene: TRBJ1-1; D gene: TRBD1; CDR3 protein: ASSLGRQGNTEAF
clone size: NA; V gene: TRBV15; J gene: TRBJ2-2; D gene: TRBD2; CDR3 protein: ATSRDRGLATTNTGELF
clone size: NA; V gene: TRBV6-2/TRBV6-3; J gene: TRBJ1-5; D gene: NA; CDR3 protein: ASSYSKGAAHNQPQH
clone size: NA; V gene: TRBV5-4; J gene: TRBJ1-2; D gene: NA; CDR3 protein: AQMPGGLAYGYT
clone size: NA; V gene: TRBV6-6; J gene: TRBJ1-3; D gene: TRBD1; CDR3 protein: ASSRRSGTGSTSSGNTIY
clone size: NA; V gene: TRBV5-6; J gene: TRBJ2-3; D gene: TRBD1; CDR3 protein: ASRRTGADTQY
clone size: NA; V gene: TRBV3-1/TRBV3-2; J gene: TRBJ1-2; D gene: NA; CDR3 protein: ASSRIGGYGYT
clone size: NA; V gene: TRBV5-1; J gene: TRBJ1-1; D gene: NA; CDR3 protein: ASSPGLLPLSNTEAF
clone size: NA; V gene: TRBV5-1; J gene: TRBJ2-2; D gene: TRBD1; CDR3 protein: ASRTQGVNTGELF
clone size: NA; V gene: TRBV3-1/TRBV3-2; J gene: TRBJ2-3; D gene: NA; CDR3 protein: ASSPQGRTDTQY
clone size: NA; V gene: TRBV29-1; J gene: TRBJ2-5; D gene: TRBD1; CDR3 protein: SGRTGREETQY
clone size: once; V gene: TRBV6-1; J gene: TRBJ1-2; D gene: NA; CDR3 protein: ASSEVERTNYGYT
clone size: few; V gene: TRBV9; J gene: TRBJ2-1; D gene: NA; CDR3 protein: ASSPPGYNEQF
clone size: NA; V gene: TRBV14; J gene: TRBJ2-1; D gene: TRBD2; CDR3 protein: ASSGLRAGGPVVNEQF
clone size: NA; V gene: TRBV7-2; J gene: TRBJ1-3; D gene: NA; CDR3 protein: ASSFGGEGGNTIY
clone size: once; V gene: TRBV28; J gene: TRBJ1-4; D gene: TRBD1; CDR3 protein: ASSYFTGTGNEKLF
clone size: NA; V gene: TRBV5-1; J gene: TRBJ2-6; D gene: NA; CDR3 protein: ASSRVADLSGANVLT
clone size: NA; V gene: TRBV2; J gene: TRBJ2-7; D gene: NA; CDR3 protein: ASSPLSKQY
clone size: NA; V gene: TRBV27; J gene: TRBJ2-2; D gene: TRBD1; CDR3 protein: ASNIVAGQGFTGELF
clone size: NA; V gene: TRBV9; J gene: TRBJ1-5; D gene: NA; CDR3 protein: ASSVDSRNQPQH
clone size: NA; V gene: TRBV5-1; J gene: TRBJ2-7; D gene: NA; CDR3 protein: ASSSSDSDFSYEQY
clone size: once; V gene: TRBV28; J gene: TRBJ1-6; D gene: NA; CDR3 protein: ASAEAGGDNSPLH
clone size: NA; V gene: TRBV28; J gene: TRBJ2-1; D gene: NA; CDR3 protein: ASSFHQGGRGNEQF
clone size: NA; V gene: TRBV9; J gene: TRBJ2-2; D gene: TRBD2; CDR3 protein: ASSVVWGGNTGELF
clone size: NA; V gene: TRBV11-3; J gene: TRBJ2-1; D gene: NA; CDR3 protein: ASSLVGAHGEQF
clone size: NA; V gene: TRBV28; J gene: TRBJ1-5; D gene: NA; CDR3 protein: ASSTPLGDSNQPQH
clone size: NA; V gene: TRBV25-1; J gene: TRBJ1-2; D gene: TRBD1; CDR3 protein: ASSRPTGHTIGYT
clone size: NA; V gene: TRBV18; J gene: TRBJ2-1; D gene: NA; CDR3 protein: ASSQASGVGSPYNEQF
clone size: NA; V gene: TRBV5-1; J gene: TRBJ2-6; D gene: TRBD1; CDR3 protein: ASMSGQNSGANVLT
clone size: NA; V gene: TRBV28; J gene: TRBJ1-2; D gene: TRBD1; CDR3 protein: ASSPGGRGYT
clone size: NA; V gene: TRBV6-5; J gene: TRBJ2-7; D gene: NA; CDR3 protein: ASNGGSYEQY
clone size: NA; V gene: TRBV18; J gene: TRBJ1-6; D gene: TRBD1; CDR3 protein: ASSPGQGDSPLH
clone size: NA; V gene: TRBV6-5; J gene: TRBJ1-2; D gene: NA; CDR3 protein: ASRHTNYGYT
clone size: NA; V gene: TRBV18; J gene: TRBJ1-2; D gene: TRBD1; CDR3 protein: ASSQGTGDGYT
clone size: NA; V gene: TRBV5-1; J gene: TRBJ1-5; D gene: TRBD1; CDR3 protein: ASSYRTGDQPQH
clone size: few; V gene: TRBV30; J gene: TRBJ1-4; D gene: NA; CDR3 protein: AWRWDTKGEKLF